The 10 T cell receptor beta chains below all came from one sample that was sequenced in a study of Tregs in tolerant kidney transplant recipients. Only in-frame clones appear in the TCRdb table, and some are missing; sequencing was by immunoSEQ multiplex PCR. There are under 55,000 clones in the sample, with roughly 0.8% held by the top ten. The sample in question was CD4+ T cells from blood, obtained before the transplant. These receptors came from a human donor who received a combined kidney and bone marrow transplant.

The CDR3 DNA, read in part, is TGTGCCAGTAGTCCACGGGGGAATTCACCC. It is translated as CASSPRGNSP. The complete CDR3 sequence is CASSPRGNSPLHF. The chain couples TRBV19 to TRBJ1-6, with a tentative D call TRBD1 (5 bases). The read finishes 3 residues shy of the CDR3 end, and the germline J gene is used to complete it. With 5 bases removed from V and 7 bases from J, the gap between germline ends came to 9 bases. From germline, CDR1 is LNHDA and CDR2 SQIVND (reference sequence). The CDR3 consists of 13 residues. Complete variable domain (other parts from reference TRBV19 and TRBJ1-6): DGGITQSPKYLFRKEGQNVTLSCEQNLNHDAMYWYRQDPGQGLRLIYYSQIVNDFQKGDIAEGYSVSREKKESFPLTVTSAQKNPTAFYLCASSPRGNSPLHFGNGTRLTVT.

Details on this clone: The read is 3 residues too short to cover the CDR3 end, so that end is filled in from the germline J gene. The chain couples TRBV20-1 to TRBJ2-3; D uncertain. Trimming left V 1 base short and J 2 bases short, with 7 bases between. The CDR3 runs to 13 residues. In germline, CDR1 is DFQATT, CDR2 SNEGSKA (reference sequence). The sequenced CDR3 bases are TGCAGTGCTAGAGGTGGCAACACAGATACG. Protein sequence: CSARGGNTDT. The complete CDR3 sequence is CSARGGNTDTQYF.

With regard to this clone: Read sequence stops 3 residues before the CDR3 end, and the germline J gene provides the missing end. The chain is built from TRBV16 and TRBJ2-1; no clear D gene. Germline V gives CDR1 KGHSY, CDR2 FQNENV. The CDR3 runs 14 residues. V lost 7 bases to trimming and J lost 2 bases, with 12 bases between them. CDR3 protein: CASTPHEAYNEQFF. Incomplete CDR3 DNA: TGTGCCAGCACCCCTCACGAGGCCTACAATGAG. Full variable domain (remainder filled in from reference TRBV16 and TRBJ2-1): GEEVAQTPKHLVRGEGQKAKLYCAPIKGHSYVFWYQQVLKNEFKFLISFQNENVFDETGMPKERFSAKCLPNSPCSLEIQATKLEDSAVYFCASTPHEAYNEQFFGPGTRLTVL.

The CDR3 bases that were read are TGTGCCAGCTCAGCATACAGGGGGTTAAGCTCCTACGAG. It translates to CASSAYRGLSSYE. In full, the CDR3 reads CASSAYRGLSSYEQYF. The V and J genes are TRBV18 and TRBJ2-7; 8 nucleotides align to TRBD1. Sequencing ends 3 residues short of the CDR3 end; the germline J gene provides the rest. Trimming removed 5 bases from V and 0 bases from J; junction bases left unmatched: 9. The CDR3 is 16 residues long. The germline V gene has CDR1 KGHSH and CDR2 LQKENI.

About this clone itself: With the read ending 3 residues before the CDR3 end, the germline J gene is used to fill in that end. The chain has TRBV2 and TRBJ2-1; 12 nucleotides agree with TRBD2. The CDR3 runs 18 residues. The germline V gene encodes CDR1 SNHLY and CDR2 FYNNEI. The V segment lost 6 bases and the J segment 7 bases; nucleotides outside the gene matches: 16. Incomplete CDR3 DNA: TGTGCCAGCAGAGACAGACTAGCGGGGGTCCGGCAAGGGAATGAG. Protein: CASRDRLAGVRQGNE. The entire CDR3 is CASRDRLAGVRQGNEQFF.

As regards this clone: The read terminates 3 residues before the CDR3 end, so the remaining end is supplied by the germline J gene. V gene TRBV30 combines with J gene TRBJ2-5; TRBD1 is a possible D gene (5 bases). Trimming removed 4 bases at V and 2 bases at J, with 11 bases between. The CDR3 is made up of 13 amino acids. Germline CDR1 is GTSNPN and CDR2 is SVGIG (reference sequence). CDR3 in amino acids: CAWNSNRQETQYF. Incomplete CDR3 DNA: TGTGCCTGGAACTCAAACAGGCAAGAGACC.

To note about this clone: From the germline J gene comes the end of the CDR3, since the read stops 3 residues before it. The chain carries TRBV19 and TRBJ1-5; 7 nucleotides agree with TRBD1. CDR3 length equals 18 residues. Germline trimming cut 5 bases from V and 4 bases from J; bases unmatched to any gene: 17. Looked up from germline, CDR1 is LNHDA and CDR2 is SQIVND (reference sequence). The sequenced CDR3 bases are TGTGCCAGTAGTCTACATAACAGGGGAGGGACTGGGAATCAGCCC. Protein sequence: CASSLHNRGGTGNQP. The full CDR3 protein reads CASSLHNRGGTGNQPQHF.

Comments on this clone: The read falls 3 residues short of the CDR3 end, and the missing part is taken from the germline J gene. This chain links TRBV7-3 with TRBJ2-3, with TRBD1 as a possible D gene (5 bases). Germline loops: CDR1 SGHTA, CDR2 FQGTGA. There are 19 residues in the CDR3. CDR3 amino acids: CASRLRLERGFTSTDTQYF. The sequenced part of the CDR3 DNA is TGTGCAAGTCGCTTAAGACTGGAAAGGGGTTTCACTAGCACAGATACG. Complete variable domain (other parts from reference TRBV7-3 and TRBJ2-3): GAGVSQTPSNKVTEKGKYVELRCDPISGHTALYWYRQSLGQGPEFLIYFQGTGAADDSGLPNDRFFAVRPEGSVSTLKIQRTERGDSAVYLCASRLRLERGFTSTDTQYFGPGTRLTVL.

A remark on this clone: The sequence runs out 3 residues before the end of the CDR3; the remainder is reconstructed from the germline J gene. The chain recombines TRBV7-8 with TRBJ2-3; 7 nucleotides line up with TRBD1. Unmatched junction bases numbered 7, after V lost 1 base and J lost 3 bases. Germline CDR1 is SGHVS and CDR2 is FQNEAQ. The CDR3 is made up of 16 amino acids. The CDR3 bases that were read are TGTGCCAGCAGCTTAGGTATTGGGACAGCAACAGATACG. Its translation is CASSLGIGTATDT. The whole CDR3 is CASSLGIGTATDTQYF.

Concerning this clone itself: Read data end 3 residues before the CDR3 end; the end is taken from the germline J gene. This chain links TRBV18 with TRBJ1-1; D remains ambiguous. The ends were cut back, 7 bases at V and 1 base at J, with 10 bases in the middle. CDR3 length: 13 residues. Per germline, CDR1 KGHSH and CDR2 LQKENI. CDR3 DNA, as far as it was read: TGTGCCAGCTTGGTCGGGGAGAACACTGAA. Amino acid sequence: CASLVGENTE. The full-length CDR3 reads as CASLVGENTEAFF.